One sample yielded the 7 T cell receptor beta chains listed below, sequenced in a study of beta chain features in type 1 diabetes (dated by TCRdb to the late 2010s). Overall study results and their limits: In all four CD4+ subsets, TCRB CDR3 length was moderately but significantly shorter in type 1 diabetes patients.

Receptor amplification or capture employed the immunoSEQ multiplex PCR assay. All of the isolated RNA was reverse transcribed with the High Capacity cDNA Reverse Transcription Kit, so expressed TCRB transcripts were sequenced. Entries here come from immuneACCESS through TCRdb and include only in-frame sequences with V and J called. Some clones fail to appear in such tables; in the studies checked, an unresolved V gene covers under half of the shortfall, and the cause of the remainder is unknown. Recorded for this sample are 40,000 to 55,000 clones; 35% to 55% of them occurred a single time. The ten largest account for over 0.1% of the sample. No antigen has been assigned to these receptors. Sample: stem cell memory CD4+ T cells from blood. The sample's cell subset or site label is to be understood as: stem cell-like memory CD4+ T cells. The source of these receptors is a man younger than 40 with type 1 diabetes.

This sequence joins TRBV14 and TRBJ2-7; D is perhaps TRBD1 (5 bases). V was cut by 0 bases and J by 1 base, with 10 bases left in between. Germline V gene data show CDR1 as SGHDN and CDR2 as FVKESK. This CDR3 is 15 amino acids long. This CDR3 is CASSQDWGLSYEQYF. CDR3 in DNA: TGTGCCAGCAGCCAAGATTGGGGCCTTTCCTACGAGCAGTACTTC.

This clone was counted between two and nine times. The chain combines TRBV6-5 with TRBJ1-1, with D possibly being TRBD1 (6 bases). Deletions cut 10 bases from V and 9 bases from J, with 21 bases between. The CDR3 runs to 13 residues. The germline CDR1 and CDR2 sequences are MNHEY and SVGAGI. CDR3 loop: CATSRGASNKAFF. CDR3 bases: TGTGCCACTTCCCGGGGGGCTTCAAATAAAGCTTTCTTT.

The J gene is TRBJ1-5, the V gene TRBV28; D is possibly TRBD1 (5 bases). The V end was cut by 5 bases, the J end by 5 bases, with 13 bases between. The CDR3 is 14 residues long. Germline-derived CDR1 and CDR2 are MDHEN and SYDVKM. CDR3 DNA: TGTGCCAGCAGTCTGGGACTGCTTCATCAGCCCCAGCATTTT. Translating gives CASSLGLLHQPQHF.

This clone has just a few counts. The genes are TRBV7-9 and TRBJ2-1, with 7 positions matching TRBD1. The CDR3 length is 13 residues. Germline assignment: CDR1 SEHNR and CDR2 FQNEAQ (reference sequence). V lost 5 bases, J lost 10 bases, and 8 bases stayed unmatched. The CDR3 DNA reads as TGTGCCAGCAGCACCCGACAGGGCGGGGAGCAGTTCTTC. Amino acid sequence: CASSTRQGGEQFF. The full variable domain, rest sourced from reference TRBV7-9 and TRBJ2-1, is DTGVSQNPRHKITKRGQNVTFRCDPISEHNRLYWYRQTLGQGPEFLTYFQNEAQLEKSRLLSDRFSAERPKGSFSTLEIQRTEQGDSAMYLCASSTRQGGEQFFGPGTRLTVL.

The chain joins TRBV28 to TRBJ2-2, with D uncertain. The CDR3 contains 13 residues. V lost 6 bases to trimming and J lost 2 bases, with 7 bases between them. Germline V gene lookup returns CDR1 MDHEN and CDR2 SYDVKM. The CDR3 loop reads CASRAQNTGELFF. The CDR3, as DNA: TGTGCCAGCAGAGCCCAAAACACCGGGGAGCTGTTTTTT.

There are a few counts of this clone. This rearrangement joins TRBV15 to TRBJ2-3; 9 bases are a match to TRBD2. Trimming cost V 1 base and J 1 base; bases outside gene matches: 9. The CDR3 length is 18 residues. Germline V gene data show CDR1 as LNHNV and CDR2 as YYDKDF (reference sequence). CDR3 DNA sequence: TGTGCCACCAGCAGAGGATTGGTTAGACTAGCGGGCACAGATACGCAGTATTTT. This encodes CATSRGLVRLAGTDTQYF.

This clone occurred once. The rearrangement joins TRBV6-1 to TRBJ2-7, with 11 bases lining up with TRBD1. After removal of 5 bases from V and 1 base from J, the junction contained 4 bases not matched to a gene. Germline V gene data show CDR1 as MNHNS and CDR2 as SASEGT. The CDR3 has 15 residues. The CDR3 bases are TGTGCCAGCAGTTCGCGGGACAGGGGGTCCTACGAGCAGTACTTC. It specifies CASSSRDRGSYEQYF.